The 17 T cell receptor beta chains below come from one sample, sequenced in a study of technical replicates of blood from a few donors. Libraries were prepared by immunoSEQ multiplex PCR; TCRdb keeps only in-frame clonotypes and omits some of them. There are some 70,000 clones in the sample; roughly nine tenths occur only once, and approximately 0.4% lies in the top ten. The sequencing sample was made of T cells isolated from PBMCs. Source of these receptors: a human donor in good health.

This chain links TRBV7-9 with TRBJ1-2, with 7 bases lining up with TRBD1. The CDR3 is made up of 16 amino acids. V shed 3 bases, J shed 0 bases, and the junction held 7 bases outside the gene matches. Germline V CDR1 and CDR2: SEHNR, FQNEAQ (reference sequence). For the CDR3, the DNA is TGTGCCAGCAGCTTTAACGAGGGGGCCGCTAACTATGGCTACACCTTC. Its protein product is CASSFNEGAANYGYTF.

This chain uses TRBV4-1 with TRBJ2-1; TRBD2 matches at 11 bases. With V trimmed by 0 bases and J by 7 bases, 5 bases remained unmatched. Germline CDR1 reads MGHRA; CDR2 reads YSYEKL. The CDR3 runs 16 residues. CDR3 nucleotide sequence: TGCGCCAGCAGCCAAGAAGTAGCGGGAGGGCCTAATGAGCAGTTCTTC. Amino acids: CASSQEVAGGPNEQFF.

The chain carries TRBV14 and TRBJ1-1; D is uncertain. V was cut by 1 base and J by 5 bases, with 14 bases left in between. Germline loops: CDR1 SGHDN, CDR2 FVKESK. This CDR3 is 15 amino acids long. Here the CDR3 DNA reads TGTGCCAGCAGCCAAGTTCCTGGGGAGGTAACTGAAGCTTTCTTT. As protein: CASSQVPGEVTEAFF. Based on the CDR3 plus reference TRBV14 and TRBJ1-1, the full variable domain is EAGVTQFPSHSVIEKGQTVTLRCDPISGHDNLYWYRRVMGKEIKFLLHFVKESKQDESGMPNNRFLAERTGGTYSTLKVQPAELEDSGVYFCASSQVPGEVTEAFFGQGTRLTVV.

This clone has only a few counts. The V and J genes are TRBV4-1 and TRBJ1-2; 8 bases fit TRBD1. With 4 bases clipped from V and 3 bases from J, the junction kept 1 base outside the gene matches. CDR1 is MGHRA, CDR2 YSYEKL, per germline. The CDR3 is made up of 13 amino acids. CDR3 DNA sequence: TGCGCCAGCAGCCGGGGACAGGACTATGGCTACACCTTC. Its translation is CASSRGQDYGYTF.

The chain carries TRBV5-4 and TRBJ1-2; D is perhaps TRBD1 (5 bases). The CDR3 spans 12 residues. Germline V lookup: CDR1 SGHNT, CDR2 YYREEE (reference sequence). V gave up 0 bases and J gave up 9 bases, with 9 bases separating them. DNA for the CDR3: TGTGCCAGCAGCTTGGTACCAGGGAGCTACACCTTC. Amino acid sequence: CASSLVPGSYTF.

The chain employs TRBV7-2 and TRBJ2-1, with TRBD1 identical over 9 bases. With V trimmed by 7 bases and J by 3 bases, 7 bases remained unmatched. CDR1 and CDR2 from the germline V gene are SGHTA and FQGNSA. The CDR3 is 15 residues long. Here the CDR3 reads CASNTEGQGYNEQFF. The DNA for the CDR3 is TGTGCCAGCAACACCGAGGGACAGGGCTACAATGAGCAGTTCTTC.

The CDR3 here is CASSPQRESNTGELFF. DNA for the CDR3: TGTGCCAGCAGTCCCCAGCGGGAGTCCAACACCGGGGAGCTGTTTTTT. This sequence joins TRBV6-7 and TRBJ2-2; 8 bases are shared with TRBD2. TRBV6-7 is an ORF; its function is uncertain. V was clipped by 5 bases and J by 2 bases; unmatched bases: 7. The CDR3 length is 16 residues.

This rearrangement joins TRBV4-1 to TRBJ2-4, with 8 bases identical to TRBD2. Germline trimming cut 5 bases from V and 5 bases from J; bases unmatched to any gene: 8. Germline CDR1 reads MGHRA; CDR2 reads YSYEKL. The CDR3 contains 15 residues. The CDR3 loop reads CASSYGRAVENIQYF. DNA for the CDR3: TGCGCCAGCAGCTACGGGAGGGCCGTGGAAAACATTCAGTACTTC.

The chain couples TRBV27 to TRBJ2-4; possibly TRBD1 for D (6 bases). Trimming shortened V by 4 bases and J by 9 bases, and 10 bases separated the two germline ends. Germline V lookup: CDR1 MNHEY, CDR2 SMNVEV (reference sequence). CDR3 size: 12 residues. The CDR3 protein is CASSSQGTIQYF. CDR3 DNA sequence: TGTGCCAGCAGTTCACAGGGAACCATTCAGTACTTC.

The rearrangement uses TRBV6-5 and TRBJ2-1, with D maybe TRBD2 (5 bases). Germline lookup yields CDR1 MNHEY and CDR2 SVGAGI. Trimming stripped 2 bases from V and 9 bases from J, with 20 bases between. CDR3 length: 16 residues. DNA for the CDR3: TGTGCCAGCAGTTACCGACGCAACCCTCGAGAGGGTGAGCAGTTCTTC. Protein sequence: CASSYRRNPREGEQFF.

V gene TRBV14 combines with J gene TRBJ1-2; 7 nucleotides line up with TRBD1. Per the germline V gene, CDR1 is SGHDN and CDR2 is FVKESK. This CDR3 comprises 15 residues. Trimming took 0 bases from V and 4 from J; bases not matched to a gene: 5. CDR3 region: CASSQDSAGGYGYTF. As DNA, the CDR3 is TGTGCCAGCAGCCAAGATTCGGCAGGGGGCTATGGCTACACCTTC.

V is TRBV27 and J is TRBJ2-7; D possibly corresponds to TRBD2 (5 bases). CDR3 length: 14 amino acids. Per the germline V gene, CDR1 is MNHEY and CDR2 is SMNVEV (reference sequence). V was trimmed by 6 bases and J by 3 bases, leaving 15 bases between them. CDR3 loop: CASRTSGGLYEQYF. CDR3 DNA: TGTGCCAGCAGAACTTCCGGAGGCCTCTACGAGCAGTACTTC.

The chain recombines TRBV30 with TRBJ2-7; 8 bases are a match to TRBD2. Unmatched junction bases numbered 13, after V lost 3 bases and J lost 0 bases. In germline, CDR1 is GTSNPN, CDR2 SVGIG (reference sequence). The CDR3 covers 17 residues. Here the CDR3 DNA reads TGTGCCTGGAGCCACCTTCCCGGGGGGGCAAGCTCCTACGAGCAGTACTTC. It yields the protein CAWSHLPGGASSYEQYF.

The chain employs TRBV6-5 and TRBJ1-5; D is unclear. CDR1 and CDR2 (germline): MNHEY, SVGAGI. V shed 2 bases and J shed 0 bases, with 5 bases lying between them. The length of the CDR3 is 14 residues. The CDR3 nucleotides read TGTGCCAGCAGTTACCGAGGTAGCAATCAGCCCCAGCATTTT. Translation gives CASSYRGSNQPQHF.

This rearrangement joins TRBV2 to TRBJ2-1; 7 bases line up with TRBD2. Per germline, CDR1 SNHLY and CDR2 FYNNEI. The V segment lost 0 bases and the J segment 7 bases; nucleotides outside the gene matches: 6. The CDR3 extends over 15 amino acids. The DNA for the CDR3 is TGTGCCAGCAGTGAAGCGGGAGGGCCTGGGAATGAGCAGTTCTTC. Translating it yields CASSEAGGPGNEQFF. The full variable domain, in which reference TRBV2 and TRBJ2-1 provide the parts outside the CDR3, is EPEVTQTPSHQVTQMGQEVILRCVPISNHLYFYWYRQILGQKVEFLVSFYNNEISEKSEIFDDQFSVERPDGSNFTLKIRSTKLEDSAMYFCASSEAGGPGNEQFFGPGTRLTVL.

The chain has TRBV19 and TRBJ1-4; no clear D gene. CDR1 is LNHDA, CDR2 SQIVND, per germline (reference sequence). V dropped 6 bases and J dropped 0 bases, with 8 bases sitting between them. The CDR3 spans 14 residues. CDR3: CASRVTATNEKLFF. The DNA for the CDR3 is TGTGCCAGTAGGGTCACAGCAACTAATGAAAAACTGTTTTTT.

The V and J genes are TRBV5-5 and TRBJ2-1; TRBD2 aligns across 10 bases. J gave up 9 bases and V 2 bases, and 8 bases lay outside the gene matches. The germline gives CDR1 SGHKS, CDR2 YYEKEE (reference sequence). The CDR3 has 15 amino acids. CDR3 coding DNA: TGTGCCAGCAGCTTCTTGCTAGCGGGAGAAGGTGAGCAGTTCTTC. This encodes CASSFLLAGEGEQFF.